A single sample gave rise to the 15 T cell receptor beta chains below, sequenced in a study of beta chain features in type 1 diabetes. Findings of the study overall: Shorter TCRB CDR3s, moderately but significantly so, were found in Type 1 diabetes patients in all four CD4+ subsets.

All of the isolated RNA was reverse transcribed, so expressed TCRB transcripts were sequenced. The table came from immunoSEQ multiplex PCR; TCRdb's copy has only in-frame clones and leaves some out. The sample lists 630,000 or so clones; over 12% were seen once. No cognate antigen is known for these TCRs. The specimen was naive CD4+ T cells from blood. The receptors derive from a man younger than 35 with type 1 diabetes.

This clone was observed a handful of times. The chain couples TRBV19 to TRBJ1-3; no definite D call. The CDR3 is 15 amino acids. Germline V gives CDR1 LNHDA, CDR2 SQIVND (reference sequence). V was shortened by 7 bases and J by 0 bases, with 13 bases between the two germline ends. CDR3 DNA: TGTGCCAGTACGGTGGAAGGATACTCTGGAAACACCATATATTTT. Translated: CASTVEGYSGNTIYF.

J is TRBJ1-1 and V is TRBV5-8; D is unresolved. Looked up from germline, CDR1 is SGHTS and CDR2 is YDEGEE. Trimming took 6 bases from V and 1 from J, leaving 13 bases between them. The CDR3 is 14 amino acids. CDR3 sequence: CASTLPGGNTEAFF. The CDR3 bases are TGTGCCAGCACCCTTCCCGGCGGGAACACTGAAGCTTTCTTT.

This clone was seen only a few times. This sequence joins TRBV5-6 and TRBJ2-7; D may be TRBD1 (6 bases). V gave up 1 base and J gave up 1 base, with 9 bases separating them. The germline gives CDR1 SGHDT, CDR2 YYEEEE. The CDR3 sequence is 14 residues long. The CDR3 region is CASSLLGQSYEQYF. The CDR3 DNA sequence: TGTGCCAGCAGCTTGTTGGGACAATCCTACGAGCAGTACTTC.

The CDR3 sequence is CASSLSPGANVLTF. The CDR3 nucleotides are TGTGCCAGCAGTTTATCCCCTGGGGCCAACGTCCTGACTTTC. The gene calls are TRBV28 and TRBJ2-6; D unclear. The V and J ends lost 1 base and 2 bases respectively, with 3 bases between them. CDR3 length: 14 residues. Germline-derived CDR1 and CDR2 are MDHEN and SYDVKM. The full variable domain, with the rest looked up from reference TRBV28 and TRBJ2-6, is DVKVTQSSRYLVKRTGEKVFLECVQDMDHENMFWYRQDPGLGLRLIYFSYDVKMKEKGDIPEGYSVSREKKERFSLILESASTNQTSMYLCASSLSPGANVLTFGAGSRLTVL.

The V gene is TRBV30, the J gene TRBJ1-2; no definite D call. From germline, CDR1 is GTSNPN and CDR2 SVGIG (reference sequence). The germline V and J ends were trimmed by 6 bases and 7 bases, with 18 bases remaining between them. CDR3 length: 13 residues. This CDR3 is CACPYGGSGGYTF. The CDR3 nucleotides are TGTGCCTGCCCATATGGAGGATCGGGTGGCTACACCTTC.

CDR3 nucleotide sequence: TGTGCCTGGAATGGACAGGCATATTCTGAAGCTTTCTTT. Translated: CAWNGQAYSEAFF. V gene TRBV30 combines with J gene TRBJ1-1; 7 nucleotides align to TRBD1. From germline, CDR1 is GTSNPN and CDR2 SVGIG (reference sequence). V shed 4 bases, J shed 6 bases, and the junction held 8 bases outside the gene matches. The CDR3 has 13 amino acids.

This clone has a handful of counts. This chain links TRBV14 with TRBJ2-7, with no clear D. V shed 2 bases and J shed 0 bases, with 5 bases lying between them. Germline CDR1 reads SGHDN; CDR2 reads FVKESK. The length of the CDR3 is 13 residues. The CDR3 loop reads CASSQPGSYEQYF. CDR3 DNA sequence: TGTGCCAGCAGCCAACCGGGCTCCTACGAGCAGTACTTC.

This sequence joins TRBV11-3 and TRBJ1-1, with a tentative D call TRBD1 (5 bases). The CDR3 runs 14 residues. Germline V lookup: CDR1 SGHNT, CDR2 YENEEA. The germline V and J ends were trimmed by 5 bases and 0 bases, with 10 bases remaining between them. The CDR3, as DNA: TGTGCCAGCAGCCCGGGACCGTTGAACACTGAAGCTTTCTTT. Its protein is CASSPGPLNTEAFF.

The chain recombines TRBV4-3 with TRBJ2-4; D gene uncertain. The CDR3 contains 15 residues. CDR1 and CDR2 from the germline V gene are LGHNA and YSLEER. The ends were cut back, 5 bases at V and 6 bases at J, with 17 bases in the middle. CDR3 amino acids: CASSSLVGAPNIQYF. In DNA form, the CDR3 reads TGCGCCAGCAGCTCGTTGGTGGGCGCCCCAAACATTCAGTACTTC.

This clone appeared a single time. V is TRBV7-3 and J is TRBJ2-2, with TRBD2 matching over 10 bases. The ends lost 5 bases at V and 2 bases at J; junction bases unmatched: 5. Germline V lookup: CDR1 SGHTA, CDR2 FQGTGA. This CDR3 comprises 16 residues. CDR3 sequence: CASSATSGANTGELFF. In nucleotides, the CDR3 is TGTGCCAGCAGCGCAACTAGCGGGGCTAACACCGGGGAGCTGTTTTTT.

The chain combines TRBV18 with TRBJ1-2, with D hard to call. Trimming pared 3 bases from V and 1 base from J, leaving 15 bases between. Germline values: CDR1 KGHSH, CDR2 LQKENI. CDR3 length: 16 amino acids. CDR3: CASSPAVARFNYGYTF. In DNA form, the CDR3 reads TGTGCCAGCTCACCGGCCGTTGCTCGCTTTAACTATGGCTACACCTTC.

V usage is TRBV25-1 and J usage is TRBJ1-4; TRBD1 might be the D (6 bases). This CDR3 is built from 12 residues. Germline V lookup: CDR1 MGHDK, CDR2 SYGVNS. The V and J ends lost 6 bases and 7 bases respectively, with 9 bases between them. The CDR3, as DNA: TGTGCCAGCAGATTCAGGGGTGAAAAACTGTTTTTT. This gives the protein CASRFRGEKLFF. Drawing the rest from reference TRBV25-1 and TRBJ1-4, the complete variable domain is EADIYQTPRYLVIGTGKKITLECSQTMGHDKMYWYQQDPGMELHLIHYSYGVNSTEKGDLSSESTVSRIRTEHFPLTLESARPSHTSQYLCASRFRGEKLFFGSGTQLSVL.

The CDR3 loop reads CASSLQTGNTYNEQFF. As DNA, the CDR3 is TGCGCCAGCAGCTTACAGACAGGGAACACCTACAATGAGCAGTTCTTC. The chain carries TRBV5-1 and TRBJ2-1; TRBD1 matches 7 bases. The germline V gene encodes CDR1 SGHRS and CDR2 YFSETQ. Unmatched junction bases numbered 7, after V lost 2 bases and J lost 2 bases. The CDR3 sequence is 16 residues long.

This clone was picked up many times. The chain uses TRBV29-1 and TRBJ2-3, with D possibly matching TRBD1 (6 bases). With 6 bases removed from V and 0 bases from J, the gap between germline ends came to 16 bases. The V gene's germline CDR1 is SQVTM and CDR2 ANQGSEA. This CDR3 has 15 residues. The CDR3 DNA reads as TGCAGCGTAAACTCTCAGGGGACCAGCACAGATACGCAGTATTTT. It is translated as CSVNSQGTSTDTQYF.

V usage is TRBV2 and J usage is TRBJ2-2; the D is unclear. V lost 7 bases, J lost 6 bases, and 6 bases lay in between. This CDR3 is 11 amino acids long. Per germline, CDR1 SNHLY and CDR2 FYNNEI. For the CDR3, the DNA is TGTGCCAGCAACGCGGCCGGGGAGCTGTTTTTT. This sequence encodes CASNAAGELFF.